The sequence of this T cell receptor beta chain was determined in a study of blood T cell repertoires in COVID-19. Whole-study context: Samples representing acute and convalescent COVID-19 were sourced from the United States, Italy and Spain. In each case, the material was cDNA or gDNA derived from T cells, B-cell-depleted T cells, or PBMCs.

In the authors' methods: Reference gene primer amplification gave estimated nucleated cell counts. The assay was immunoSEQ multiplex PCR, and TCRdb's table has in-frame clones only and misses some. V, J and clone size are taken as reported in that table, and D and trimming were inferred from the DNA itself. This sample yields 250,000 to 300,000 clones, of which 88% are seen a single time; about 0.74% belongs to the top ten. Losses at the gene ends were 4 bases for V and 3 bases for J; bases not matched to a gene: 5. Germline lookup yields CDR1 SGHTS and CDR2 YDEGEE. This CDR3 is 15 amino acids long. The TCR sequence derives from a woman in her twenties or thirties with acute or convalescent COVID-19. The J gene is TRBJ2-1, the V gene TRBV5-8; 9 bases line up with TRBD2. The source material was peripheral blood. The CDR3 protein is CASSRGLAFYNEQFF. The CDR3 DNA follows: TGTGCCAGCAGCCGCGGACTAGCGTTCTACAATGAGCAGTTCTTC.